The 18 T cell receptor beta chains below come from one sample, sequenced in a study of response to subunit inactivated influenza vaccine. A single record per CDR3 protein comes from TCRdb applying MiXCR to the RT-PCR reads. Here the sample spans hundreds of thousands of distinct CDR3 sequences, around 8% being singletons. Sequenced here: PBMCs from blood, sampled roughly 24 months after vaccination. The receptors were gathered from a man between 45 and 75 years old who received an inactivated influenza vaccine.

Many counts were recorded for this clonotype. The chain joins TRBV5-1 to TRBJ2-5; possible D gene TRBD2, 5 bases. The V gene's germline CDR1 is SGHRS and CDR2 YFSETQ. The CDR3 spans 14 residues. Trimming pared 4 bases from V and 5 bases from J, leaving 15 bases between. This CDR3 reads CASSPNSRRETQYF. CDR3 in DNA: TGCGCCAGCAGCCCTAATAGTAGGAGGGAGACCCAGTACTTC. Together with reference TRBV5-1 and TRBJ2-5, the CDR3 gives the full variable domain: KAGVTQTPRYLIKTRGQQVTLSCSPISGHRSVSWYQQTPGQGLQFLFEYFSETQRNKGNFPGRFSGRQFSNSRSEMNVSTLELGDSALYLCASSPNSRRETQYFGPGTRLLVL.

This clonotype occurred a few times. The chain couples TRBV6-6 to TRBJ2-3, with a possible D match to TRBD2 (5 bases). With 1 base removed from V and 6 bases from J, the gap between germline ends came to 8 bases. Germline CDR1 reads MNHNY; CDR2 reads SVGAGI (reference sequence). CDR3 length: 13 amino acids. The chain's CDR3 is CASSYYRGDTQYF. The CDR3 bases are TGTGCCAGCAGTTACTACCGCGGGGATACGCAGTATTTT.

This clonotype was seen more than once but under ten times. This chain joins TRBV27 and TRBJ1-1; 9 nucleotides agree with TRBD1. V dropped 5 bases and J dropped 4; count of bases not matched to a gene: 8. The CDR3 is made up of 15 amino acids. Germline assignment: CDR1 MNHEY and CDR2 SMNVEV (reference sequence). The CDR3, as DNA: TGTGCCAGCAGTGTACAGGGGGCCCTTCGCACTGAAGCTTTCTTT. Translated, it gives CASSVQGALRTEAFF.

This chain links TRBV20-1 with TRBJ2-5; no clear D. This CDR3 is 14 amino acids long. V gave up 0 bases and J gave up 0 bases, with 8 bases separating them. Germline V gives CDR1 DFQATT, CDR2 SNEGSKA (reference sequence). The CDR3 DNA reads as TGCAGTGCTAGAGACAGATGGTACCAAGAGACCCAGTACTTC. Its translation: CSARDRWYQETQYF.

The chain couples TRBV20-1 to TRBJ1-6; 8 nucleotides agree with TRBD1. This CDR3 has 16 residues. Germline loops: CDR1 DFQATT, CDR2 SNEGSKA (reference sequence). The V segment lost 5 bases and the J segment 9 bases; nucleotides outside the gene matches: 15. The CDR3 DNA sequence: TGCAGTGCTGGGGCTCGGACAGGGAGTACAGGTTCACCCCTCCACTTT. Translation: CSAGARTGSTGSPLHF.

CDR3 residues: CSASTGYNQPQHF. The CDR3 region has the DNA TGCAGTGCTTCGACAGGGTATAATCAGCCCCAGCATTTT. V usage is TRBV20-1 and J usage is TRBJ1-5; 7 bases match TRBD1. The CDR3 has 13 amino acids. The germline V gene encodes CDR1 DFQATT and CDR2 SNEGSKA (reference sequence). Trimming took 5 bases from V and 4 from J; bases not matched to a gene: 5.

This clonotype was seen ten or more times. V and J are TRBV11-2 and TRBJ2-3; 7 nucleotides line up with TRBD1. V was pared by 5 bases and J by 2 bases, with 7 bases of the junction left unmatched. Looked up from germline, CDR1 is SGHAT and CDR2 is FQNNGV. The CDR3 runs to 15 residues. The CDR3 here is CASSPQTGPTDTQYF. The CDR3 DNA reads as TGTGCCAGCAGCCCTCAGACAGGGCCCACAGATACGCAGTATTTT.

This clonotype was counted many times. The rearrangement uses TRBV27 and TRBJ2-5; D gene unclear. The germline gives CDR1 MNHEY, CDR2 SMNVEV (reference sequence). The CDR3 length is 12 residues. The V gene lost 5 bases and the J gene lost 2 bases, with 6 bases spanning the gap. The CDR3 region has the DNA TGTGCCAGCAGTCACCCTCAAGAGACCCAGTACTTC. Its protein is CASSHPQETQYF.

Regarding this clonotype: Being one base from a much bigger clone, this may be a read error. The conserved closing phenylalanine or tryptophan is absent in this CDR3, likely reflecting a read error. The rearrangement uses TRBV20-1 and TRBJ2-7; 10 bases agree with TRBD2. Germline V lookup: CDR1 DFQATT, CDR2 SNEGSKA (reference sequence). This CDR3 region has 15 residues. J was trimmed by 0 bases and V by 6 bases; bases with no gene match: 8. CDR3 DNA sequence: TGCAGTGCCATACCGGGACTAGCGAACTCCTACGAGCAGTACATC. This codes for CSAIPGLANSYEQYI.

This clonotype was seen repeatedly, ten times or more. The chain couples TRBV6-1 to TRBJ1-6; D remains ambiguous. The CDR3 has 14 residues. The V and J ends lost 6 bases and 0 bases respectively, with 6 bases between them. Looked up from germline, CDR1 is MNHNS and CDR2 is SASEGT. The CDR3 region has the DNA TGTGCCAGCAGGACGAGCTCCTATAATTCACCCCTCCACTTT. Its translation: CASRTSSYNSPLHF.

A word on this clonotype: One junction end does not reproduce the germline sequence, and a read error may be involved. The chain joins TRBV29-1 to TRBJ1-2; unclear D gene. Germline V gene lookup returns CDR1 SQVTM and CDR2 ANQGSEA. The CDR3 runs 8 residues. CDR3 bases: TGCAGCGACGAATCCCGGGTTTTC. It codes for CSDESRVF.

This clonotype has more than one count but fewer than ten. The V and J genes are TRBV5-1 and TRBJ2-5, with D unclear. Trimming pared 0 bases from V and 5 bases from J, leaving 14 bases between. Germline V gene sequence: CDR1 SGHRS, CDR2 YFSETQ. The CDR3 totals 15 residues. CDR3 amino acids: CASSLGPSDMETQYF. The CDR3 DNA is TGCGCCAGCAGCTTGGGGCCTTCCGACATGGAGACCCAGTACTTC.

This clonotype showed up just a few times. The V call is TRBV11-2, the J call TRBJ2-1; TRBD1 matches 9 bases. The V segment lost 5 bases and the J segment 4 bases; nucleotides outside the gene matches: 6. Germline V gene lookup returns CDR1 SGHAT and CDR2 FQNNGV. The CDR3 is made up of 15 amino acids. CDR3 sequence reads: CASSPAQGAYNEQFF. The CDR3, as DNA: TGTGCCAGCAGCCCTGCACAGGGGGCGTACAATGAGCAGTTCTTC.

This clonotype came up many times. This chain joins TRBV3-1 and TRBJ1-5; D is unclear. The V gene lost 0 bases and the J gene lost 4 bases, with 10 bases spanning the gap. The CDR3 sequence is 15 residues long. Germline V lookup: CDR1 LGHDT, CDR2 YNNKEL (reference sequence). The DNA for the CDR3 is TGTGCCAGCAGCCAAGATACCACAGAAAATCAGCCCCAGCATTTT. It specifies CASSQDTTENQPQHF.

The genes are TRBV9 and TRBJ2-1; 7 positions agree with TRBD2. This CDR3 comprises 17 residues. Germline V gene data show CDR1 as SGDLS and CDR2 as YYNGEE. V lost 0 bases to trimming and J lost 6 bases; unmatched junction nucleotides: 12. The CDR3, as DNA: TGTGCCAGCAGCGTAGCTGCGGAGACTAGCTGGATCAATGAGCAGTTCTTC. Protein sequence: CASSVAAETSWINEQFF. The variable domain in full, with the rest retrieved from reference TRBV9 and TRBJ2-1, is DSGVTQTPKHLITATGQRVTLRCSPRSGDLSVYWYQQSLDQGLQFLIQYYNGEERAKGNILERFSAQQFPDLHSELNLSSLELGDSALYFCASSVAAETSWINEQFFGPGTRLTVL.

This clonotype was detected many times. This chain joins TRBV20-1 and TRBJ2-3; perhaps TRBD1 as D (5 bases). Germline V lookup: CDR1 DFQATT, CDR2 SNEGSKA (reference sequence). This CDR3 has 14 amino acids. Trimming shortened V by 3 bases and J by 4 bases, and 14 bases separated the two germline ends. The CDR3 is CSASSQGGADTQYF. The CDR3 nucleotides read TGCAGTGCTAGTAGCCAGGGTGGAGCAGATACGCAGTATTTT.

This clonotype was recorded at least ten times. V usage is TRBV7-9 and J usage is TRBJ2-1; 10 bases are a match to TRBD2. V shed 2 bases and J 3 bases; nucleotides not matched to a gene: 10. The CDR3 has 18 residues. CDR1 and CDR2 (germline): SEHNR, FQNEAQ (reference sequence). CDR3 DNA sequence: TGTGCCAGCAGCTTAACCAGCGGGGGGGCTTATGTCTACAATGAGCAGTTCTTC. This translates into CASSLTSGGAYVYNEQFF.

This clonotype has ten or more counts. The chain has TRBV29-1 and TRBJ2-7; TRBD1 aligns across 7 bases. This CDR3 spans 13 amino acids. The germline gives CDR1 SQVTM, CDR2 ANQGSEA. The chain's CDR3 is CSVRGQTSYEQYF. In DNA form, the CDR3 reads TGCAGTGTGAGGGGACAGACCTCCTACGAGCAGTACTTC.